The 25 T cell receptor beta chains reported below all come from one sample, sequenced in a study of T cell responses to AZD1222 COVID-19 vaccine. Sequenced by immunoSEQ multiplex PCR; TCRdb stores in-frame clones only, minus some. The sample has around 100,000 clones; 75% to 90% are singletons. The specimen was peripheral blood, collected on day 0 of AZD1222 vaccination. The source is an adult in good health.

The V gene is TRBV4-3, the J gene TRBJ1-2; a possible D gene is TRBD1 (5 bases). Germline CDR1 reads LGHNA; CDR2 reads YSLEER. Trimming took 3 bases from V and 4 from J, leaving 6 bases between them. The CDR3 extends over 12 amino acids. The CDR3 loop reads CASSHDSYGYTF. The CDR3 bases are TGCGCCAGCAGCCACGACAGCTATGGCTACACCTTC.

The CDR3 DNA follows: TGTGCCAGTAGTATAGATGCGACTTATCAGCCCCAGCATTTT. Amino acids: CASSIDATYQPQHF. The chain has TRBV19 and TRBJ1-5; D is unclear. There are 14 residues in the CDR3. The V end was cut by 0 bases, the J end by 5 bases, with 8 bases between. CDR1 is LNHDA, CDR2 SQIVND, per germline (reference sequence).

This sequence joins TRBV4-3 and TRBJ2-3; 7 bases map to TRBD1. The CDR3 consists of 15 residues. The trim removed 0 bases at V and 5 bases at J, leaving 5 bases unmatched. CDR1 and CDR2 (germline): LGHNA, YSLEER. CDR3 sequence reads: CASSQDTGVGDTQYF. The CDR3 region has the DNA TGCGCCAGCAGCCAAGATACAGGGGTAGGAGATACGCAGTATTTT.

This clone was observed a few times. The J gene is TRBJ1-1, the V gene TRBV5-6, with D unresolved. CDR3 length equals 13 residues. CDR1 SGHDT and CDR2 YYEEEE come from the germline V gene. The V end lost 7 bases, the J end lost 2 bases, and 12 bases lay between the germline ends. CDR3 loop: CASGRVVNTEAFF. The CDR3 bases are TGTGCCAGCGGAAGGGTCGTAAACACTGAAGCTTTCTTT.

The chain combines TRBV6-2 or TRBV6-3 with TRBJ1-1; D call uncertain. Trimming took 4 bases from V and 5 from J, leaving 23 bases between them. CDR1 MNHEY and CDR2 SVGEGT come from the germline V gene. The CDR3 is made up of 17 amino acids. DNA for the CDR3: TGTGCCAGCAGTTTTTCCGGGAGGCGGCATTTGAGGACTGAAGCTTTCTTT. It codes for CASSFSGRRHLRTEAFF.

This clone was observed a single time. The V and J genes are TRBV9 and TRBJ2-7; 7 bases map to TRBD2. This CDR3 region has 14 residues. Unmatched junction bases numbered 2, after V lost 0 bases and J lost 2 bases. Germline V gene lookup returns CDR1 SGDLS and CDR2 YYNGEE. The CDR3: CASSVGAGTYEQYF. As DNA, the CDR3 is TGTGCCAGCAGCGTAGGAGCGGGAACCTACGAGCAGTACTTC.

This clone was seen once. The chain recombines TRBV7-8 with TRBJ1-2; no definite D call. The CDR3 loop spans 16 amino acids. Germline-derived CDR1 and CDR2 are SGHVS and FQNEAQ. V gave up 0 bases and J gave up 2 bases, with 13 bases separating them. The CDR3 coding sequence is TGTGCCAGCAGCTTAGCGATGGAAGGACTCAACTATGGCTACACCTTC. Protein sequence: CASSLAMEGLNYGYTF.

V usage is TRBV4-1 and J usage is TRBJ1-2; no definite D call. This CDR3 contains 15 residues. Germline CDR1 MGHRA, CDR2 YSYEKL. V was shortened by 0 bases and J by 0 bases, with 8 bases between the two germline ends. The DNA of the CDR3 is TGCGCCAGCAGCCAAGACAGGCTCACTAACTATGGCTACACCTTC. Residues: CASSQDRLTNYGYTF.

The chain recombines TRBV11-2 with TRBJ2-4; the D is unclear. V was clipped by 5 bases and J by 10 bases, with 9 bases between them. Germline V lookup: CDR1 SGHAT, CDR2 FQNNGV. This CDR3 has 11 amino acids. CDR3 DNA sequence: TGTGCCAGCAGCCAAAGGTCGATTCAGTACTTC. This sequence encodes CASSQRSIQYF.

The V gene is TRBV7-3, the J gene TRBJ2-2; a weak D match, TRBD2 (7 bases). Germline V gives CDR1 SGHTA, CDR2 FQGTGA. Between the trimmed V and J ends, which lost 5 bases and 4 bases, there was a span of 14 bases. CDR3 length: 15 residues. The CDR3: CASSPRGASTGELFF. CDR3 nucleotides: TGTGCCAGCAGCCCACGGGGGGCAAGCACCGGGGAGCTGTTTTTT.

V and J are TRBV14 and TRBJ1-5; tentatively, D is TRBD1 (5 bases). Germline V gives CDR1 SGHDN, CDR2 FVKESK. Trimming took off 4 bases at V and 2 bases at J, with 15 bases between the two ends. The CDR3 covers 16 residues. The CDR3 nucleotides are TGTGCCAGCAGCCCTCCGCGGGGGGGAGGCAATCAGCCCCAGCATTTT. This encodes CASSPPRGGGNQPQHF.

The chain carries TRBV27 and TRBJ2-7; 8 bases agree with TRBD1. V was pared by 8 bases and J by 6 bases, with 12 bases of the junction left unmatched. CDR3 length: 14 residues. Germline CDR1 reads MNHEY; CDR2 reads SMNVEV (reference sequence). The CDR3: CASRRAGTGTEQYF. The CDR3 bases are TGTGCCAGCCGAAGAGCCGGGACAGGAACCGAGCAGTACTTC.

The chain links TRBV29-1 to TRBJ2-7; the D gene could be TRBD1 or TRBD2 (6 bases each). CDR3 length: 13 residues. Per germline, CDR1 SQVTM and CDR2 ANQGSEA. V lost 3 bases, J lost 3 bases, and 12 bases lay in between. The CDR3: CSVDGGAGYEQYF. The CDR3 coding sequence is TGCAGCGTTGACGGGGGCGCTGGCTACGAGCAGTACTTC.

The chain uses TRBV6-6 and TRBJ2-5; 11 bases are a match to TRBD1. This CDR3 spans 16 amino acids. With 5 bases clipped from V and 5 bases from J, the junction kept 10 bases outside the gene matches. In germline, CDR1 is MNHNY, CDR2 SVGAGI (reference sequence). CDR3 region: CASSRVGQGARETQYF. Here the CDR3 DNA reads TGTGCCAGCAGTCGAGTTGGACAGGGGGCGCGGGAGACCCAGTACTTC.

This rearrangement joins TRBV18 to TRBJ1-2; D remains unclear. The V gene's germline CDR1 is KGHSH and CDR2 LQKENI. CDR3 length equals 13 residues. Trimming left V 3 bases short and J 3 bases short, with 8 bases between. In DNA, the CDR3 is TGTGCCAGCTCACCCGACGGTGACTATGGCTACACCTTC. Its translation is CASSPDGDYGYTF.

The chain joins TRBV12-3 or TRBV12-4 to TRBJ1-5; unclear D gene. This CDR3 spans 13 amino acids. Trimming removed 5 bases at V and 7 bases at J, with 12 bases between. The CDR3 sequence is CASSPTVRQPQHF. DNA for the CDR3: TGTGCCAGCAGTCCAACTGTTAGACAGCCCCAGCATTTT.

This clone appeared once. The CDR3 protein is CASNTGEGQPQHF. The CDR3 bases are TGTGCCAGCAATACAGGGGAGGGTCAGCCCCAGCATTTT. V is TRBV2 and J is TRBJ1-5; 7 bases are shared with TRBD1. With 7 bases clipped from V and 6 bases from J, the junction kept 6 bases outside the gene matches. The CDR3 totals 13 residues. The V gene's germline CDR1 is SNHLY and CDR2 FYNNEI.

This clone was counted only a few times. The V gene is TRBV27, the J gene TRBJ1-3; TRBD1 matches at 9 bases. The CDR3 runs to 13 residues. V lost 6 bases, J lost 5 bases, and 2 bases stayed unmatched. CDR1 is MNHEY and CDR2 is SMNVEV in the germline V gene (reference sequence). CDR3 sequence reads: CASRGTGRNTIYF. The DNA of the CDR3 is TGTGCCAGCAGGGGGACAGGGAGAAACACCATATATTTT.

The chain combines TRBV9 with TRBJ2-7, with 14 nucleotides matching TRBD2. The germline gives CDR1 SGDLS, CDR2 YYNGEE. V lost 3 bases, J lost 6 bases, and 11 bases stayed unmatched. CDR3 length equals 17 residues. The CDR3 bases are TGTGCCAGCAGCGCCCCGGGACTAGCGGGAGAAATCCGCGAGCAGTACTTC. It yields the protein CASSAPGLAGEIREQYF.

The genes are TRBV6-5 and TRBJ2-3; TRBD1 or TRBD2 may be the D gene (7 bases each). This CDR3 spans 13 amino acids. Per germline, CDR1 MNHEY and CDR2 SVGAGI. With 10 bases removed from V and 3 bases from J, the gap between germline ends came to 14 bases. CDR3 in amino acids: CATRGGLTDTQYF. The DNA of the CDR3 is TGTGCCACCAGGGGGGGGCTAACAGATACGCAGTATTTT.

This chain joins TRBV7-2 and TRBJ1-5; 7 nucleotides line up with TRBD1. The CDR3 covers 16 residues. The germline CDR1 and CDR2 sequences are SGHTA and FQGNSA. Germline trimming cut 1 base from V and 4 bases from J; bases unmatched to any gene: 7. CDR3 sequence: CASSLEGAGANQPQHF. DNA of the CDR3: TGTGCCAGCAGCTTAGAGGGGGCGGGGGCGAATCAGCCCCAGCATTTT. The full variable domain, in which reference TRBV7-2 and TRBJ1-5 provide the parts outside the CDR3, is GAGVSQSPSNKVTEKGKDVELRCDPISGHTALYWYRQSLGQGLEFLIYFQGNSAPDKSGLPSDRFSAERTGGSVSTLTIQRTQQEDSAVYLCASSLEGAGANQPQHFGDGTRLSIL.

V is TRBV28 and J is TRBJ2-7, with D unclear. CDR1 and CDR2 (germline): MDHEN, SYDVKM. The CDR3 spans 11 residues. V lost 7 bases and J lost 0, with 4 bases in between. CDR3 protein: CASKSSYEQYF. The CDR3 nucleotides are TGTGCCAGCAAGAGCTCCTACGAGCAGTACTTC.

The chain recombines TRBV2 with TRBJ2-1; 12 bases align to TRBD2. The J segment lost 6 bases and the V segment lost 8 bases, leaving 5 bases of the junction unmatched. Per germline, CDR1 SNHLY and CDR2 FYNNEI. The CDR3 loop spans 14 amino acids. The DNA of the CDR3 is TGTGCCAGCCAACCGGGACTAGCGGGCAATGAGCAGTTCTTC. Its translation is CASQPGLAGNEQFF.

This rearrangement joins TRBV24-1 to TRBJ2-1, with D maybe TRBD2 (6 bases). CDR3 length: 17 amino acids. V lost 2 bases and J 0 bases, leaving 13 bases between the germline ends. Looked up from germline, CDR1 is KGHDR and CDR2 is SFDVKD. Here the CDR3 DNA reads TGTGCCACCAGTGATTCGTGGCGGGACCCCTCCTACAATGAGCAGTTCTTC. Its translation is CATSDSWRDPSYNEQFF.

V and J are TRBV10-1 and TRBJ2-2; 7 nucleotides agree with TRBD2. V lost 4 bases and J lost 0; bases outside the gene matches: 8. The CDR3 sequence is 17 residues long. Per germline, CDR1 WNHNN and CDR2 SYGVQD (reference sequence). In DNA form, the CDR3 reads TGCGCCAGCAGTGTAGGCCTAGCGGACGCGAACACCGGGGAGCTGTTTTTT. Translation: CASSVGLADANTGELFF.